This T cell receptor (beta chain) is from a study of identical twins. From the 5' RACE reads, TCRdb called clonotypes with MiXCR, one entry per CDR3 protein. This table holds under 800,000 distinct CDR3 sequences, 21% found once. The V end lost 5 bases, the J end lost 7 bases, and 12 bases lay between the germline ends. CDR1 and CDR2 (germline): SEHNR, FQNEAQ (reference sequence). CDR3 size: 14 residues. This sample also belongs to another study, concerning T cells expressing NK-cell markers.

This receptor was identified in a woman in her late teens or twenties in good health. The gene calls are TRBV7-9 and TRBJ1-6, with D possibly matching TRBD1 (5 bases). The sequenced sample was PBMCs. The CDR3 region is CASSLGQVNSPLHF. DNA of the CDR3: TGTGCCAGCAGCCTGGGGCAGGTCAATTCACCCCTCCACTTT.